This record covers a single T cell receptor (beta chain). CDR1 is GTSNPN, CDR2 SVGIG, per germline (reference sequence). V dropped 1 base and J dropped 8 bases, with 12 bases sitting between them. The CDR3 is made up of 13 amino acids. PCR primers comprised 60 Vbeta and 13 Jbeta primers. The data were produced by immunoSEQ multiplex PCR, yet TCRdb's version contains in-frame clones alone and is incomplete. The table records about 120,000 clones, roughly four fifths of them present only once. This entry belongs to a study of cytomegalovirus exposure and HLA in healthy donors. This receptor was identified in a woman aged 40 to 55 in good health and CMV-seropositive. The specimen sequenced was PBMCs. This chain connects TRBV30 to TRBJ2-4; TRBD1 might be the D (5 bases). The CDR3 reads CAWSAAGNDIQYF. The CDR3 DNA sequence: TGTGCCTGGAGTGCGGCAGGGAATGACATTCAGTACTTC.